Shown below are 15 T cell receptor beta chains from a single sample sequenced in a study of blood T cell repertoires in COVID-19. Clones were read by immunoSEQ multiplex PCR, and TCRdb kept only the in-frame ones, dropping some. The sample shows about 380,000 clones, 90% of them seen only once. Material: peripheral blood. The receptors shown here come from a man in his late teens or twenties with active or convalescent COVID-19.

Concerning this clone itself: Other DNA sequences in this sample translate to the same CDR3. This rearrangement joins TRBV28 to TRBJ1-1; tentatively, D is TRBD1 (6 bases). Trimming cost V 6 bases and J 3 bases, with 11 bases left between them. Germline V lookup: CDR1 MDHEN, CDR2 SYDVKM. CDR3 length: 13 amino acids. CDR3 in amino acids: CASSLYRDTEAFF. The CDR3 DNA follows: TGTGCCAGCAGCCTATACAGGGACACTGAAGCTTTCTTT. Full variable domain (rest looked up from reference TRBV28 and TRBJ1-1): DVKVTQSSRYLVKRTGEKVFLECVQDMDHENMFWYRQDPGLGLRLIYFSYDVKMKEKGDIPEGYSVSREKKERFSLILESASTNQTSMYLCASSLYRDTEAFFGQGTRLTVV.

The rearrangement links TRBV7-3 to TRBJ2-7, with a weak D call TRBD2 (5 bases). Per the germline V gene, CDR1 is SGHTA and CDR2 is FQGTGA. Trimming cost V 4 bases and J 2 bases, with 9 bases left between them. The CDR3 spans 13 residues. This CDR3 is CASSSGIAYEQYF. The CDR3 DNA sequence: TGTGCCAGCAGCTCCGGGATCGCCTACGAGCAGTACTTC.

Comment on this clone: Distinct nucleotide sequences in the sample also encode this CDR3. The rearrangement links TRBV12-3 or TRBV12-4 to TRBJ2-7; D is unclear. Trimming shortened V by 3 bases and J by 3 bases, and 6 bases separated the two germline ends. The CDR3 extends over 12 amino acids. CDR3 loop: CASSFGSYEQYF. In nucleotides, the CDR3 is TGTGCCAGCAGTTTTGGCAGCTACGAGCAGTACTTC.

This clone turned up a few times. V and J are TRBV5-6 and TRBJ1-5; tentative D call: TRBD1 (5 bases). This CDR3 has 15 amino acids. The ends were cut back, 0 bases at V and 3 bases at J, with 10 bases in the middle. Germline CDR1 SGHDT, CDR2 YYEEEE. The CDR3 sequence is CASSLADSFNQPQHF. CDR3 nucleotide sequence: TGTGCCAGCAGCTTGGCCGACAGTTTCAATCAGCCCCAGCATTTT.

The CDR3 region has the DNA TGTGCCAGCAGCGCGGGGACAGGGACAAATCAGCCCCAGCATTTT. It is translated as CASSAGTGTNQPQHF. The chain has TRBV9 and TRBJ1-5, with 9 bases fitting TRBD1. Trimming at V came to 3 bases and at J to 4 bases, leaving 5 bases not matched to a gene. The V gene's germline CDR1 is SGDLS and CDR2 YYNGEE. The CDR3 has 15 amino acids.

The chain has TRBV5-1 and TRBJ2-3; TRBD2 aligns across 9 bases. The CDR3 sequence is 20 residues long. Germline CDR1 and CDR2: SGHRS and YFSETQ. The trim removed 5 bases at V and 2 bases at J, leaving 21 bases unmatched. CDR3 bases: TGCGCCAGCAGACCGTCTAGCGGGGCCGCGGGTTTGAGGGACACAGATACGCAGTATTTT. This translates into CASRPSSGAAGLRDTDTQYF.

Written as DNA, the CDR3 is TGTGCCAGCAGTGACGAGCGAGGCTACACAGATACGCAGTATTTT. It yields the protein CASSDERGYTDTQYF. This rearrangement joins TRBV2 to TRBJ2-3; D call uncertain. The V end was cut by 3 bases, the J end by 2 bases, with 12 bases between. The CDR3 length is 15 residues. CDR1 is SNHLY, CDR2 FYNNEI, per germline.

V gene TRBV7-3 combines with J gene TRBJ2-7; 8 bases line up with TRBD1. This CDR3 spans 14 amino acids. The V gene end was trimmed by 5 bases and the J gene end by 5 bases; junction bases not matched to a gene: 8. Germline CDR1 reads SGHTA; CDR2 reads FQGTGA. CDR3 region: CASSRNRGVDEQYF. As DNA, the CDR3 is TGTGCCAGCAGCCGTAACAGGGGGGTGGACGAGCAGTACTTC. The full variable domain, completed using reference TRBV7-3 and TRBJ2-7, is GAGVSQTPSNKVTEKGKYVELRCDPISGHTALYWYRQSLGQGPEFLIYFQGTGAADDSGLPNDRFFAVRPEGSVSTLKIQRTERGDSAVYLCASSRNRGVDEQYFGPGTRLTVT.

V usage is TRBV4-3 and J usage is TRBJ2-7; D remains unclear. V lost 1 base and J lost 2, with 6 bases in between. CDR3 size: 13 residues. The germline V gene has CDR1 LGHNA and CDR2 YSLEER. CDR3: CASSQGVTYEQYF. For the CDR3, the DNA is TGCGCCAGCAGCCAAGGTGTCACCTACGAGCAGTACTTC.

This chain uses TRBV5-1 with TRBJ2-5; 9 bases match TRBD2. The V gene end was trimmed by 4 bases and the J gene end by 5 bases; junction bases not matched to a gene: 12. The CDR3 is 16 amino acids. Germline V gene lookup returns CDR1 SGHRS and CDR2 YFSETQ. Written as DNA, the CDR3 is TGCGCCAGCAGCCCTGGAATGGGACTAGCAGCTGAGACCCAGTACTTC. This codes for CASSPGMGLAAETQYF. Drawing the rest from reference TRBV5-1 and TRBJ2-5, the complete variable domain is KAGVTQTPRYLIKTRGQQVTLSCSPISGHRSVSWYQQTPGQGLQFLFEYFSETQRNKGNFPGRFSGRQFSNSRSEMNVSTLELGDSALYLCASSPGMGLAAETQYFGPGTRLLVL.

This clone has a handful of counts. This chain uses TRBV14 with TRBJ2-7; D not certain. The CDR3 covers 13 residues. V gave up 2 bases and J gave up 4 bases, with 9 bases separating them. Germline loops: CDR1 SGHDN, CDR2 FVKESK. The CDR3 loop is CASSQLRYYEQYF. Written as DNA, the CDR3 is TGTGCCAGCAGCCAACTACGGTATTACGAGCAGTACTTC.

CDR3 amino acids: CASLSQGLTANTGELFF. The CDR3 bases are TGTGCCAGCCTCAGCCAGGGGTTGACAGCGAACACCGGGGAGCTGTTTTTT. J is TRBJ2-2 and V is TRBV4-2; TRBD1 might be the D (6 bases). The CDR3 extends over 17 amino acids. CDR1 and CDR2 from the germline V gene are LGHNA and YNFKEQ. The V end was cut by 8 bases, the J end by 0 bases, with 19 bases between.

The chain joins TRBV7-2 to TRBJ2-7; possibly TRBD1 for D (5 bases). Trimming pared 5 bases from V and 4 bases from J, leaving 18 bases between. Germline V lookup: CDR1 SGHTA, CDR2 FQGNSA. This CDR3 is 15 amino acids long. CDR3 protein: CASSAPFRAGYEQYF. As DNA, the CDR3 is TGTGCCAGCAGCGCACCTTTCAGGGCCGGGTACGAGCAGTACTTC.

The V call is TRBV19, the J call TRBJ2-7; a possible D gene is TRBD1 (6 bases). The CDR3 consists of 12 residues. Per germline, CDR1 LNHDA and CDR2 SQIVND (reference sequence). V shed 10 bases and J shed 3 bases, with 13 bases lying between them. The CDR3 region has the DNA TGTGCCATCACGGACAGCCTCTACGAGCAGTACTTC. It translates to CAITDSLYEQYF.

The gene calls are TRBV9 and TRBJ1-1, with 7 nucleotides matching TRBD1. J gave up 12 bases and V 3 bases, and 11 bases lay outside the gene matches. Germline V CDR1 and CDR2: SGDLS, YYNGEE. The CDR3 is 13 residues long. DNA of the CDR3: TGTGCCAGCAGCGGCCACAGGGGTTTCGTGACTTTCTTT. This gives the protein CASSGHRGFVTFF. Filled out from reference TRBV9 and TRBJ1-1, the complete variable domain reads DSGVTQTPKHLITATGQRVTLRCSPRSGDLSVYWYQQSLDQGLQFLIQYYNGEERAKGNILERFSAQQFPDLHSELNLSSLELGDSALYFCASSGHRGFVTFFGQGTRLTVV.